This is a list of T cell receptor beta chains from one sample in a study of CD8 T cells in Susac syndrome. Using its own MiXCR run on the immunoSEQ multiplex PCR reads, TCRdb lists one record per CDR3 protein. The sample records over 100,000 distinct CDR3 sequences, roughly 94% being singletons. The sample was CD8+ T cells from PBMCs. These receptors originate from a human donor with Susac syndrome. Both conserved end residues are part of each CDR3.

J gene: TRBJ2-5
V gene: TRBV15
CDR3 protein: CATSGSGGETQYF

J gene: TRBJ2-7
V gene: TRBV19
CDR3 protein: CASSPAPTYEQYF

J gene: TRBJ2-1
V gene: TRBV9
CDR3 protein: CASSVPRGEQFF

J gene: TRBJ2-1
V gene: TRBV7-9
CDR3 protein: CASSLVRLAFNEQFF

J gene: TRBJ2-5
V gene: TRBV27
CDR3 protein: CASSHRDWETQYF

J gene: TRBJ2-7
V gene: TRBV7-9
CDR3 protein: CASSSNLGTQSYEQYF

J gene: TRBJ2-5
V gene: TRBV29-1
CDR3 protein: CSVVYRGEETQYF

J gene: TRBJ2-2
V gene: TRBV12-3/TRBV12-4
CDR3 protein: CASSFSRDRNTGELFF

J gene: TRBJ1-5
V gene: TRBV7-9
CDR3 protein: CASSLGRAPMAQHF

J gene: TRBJ1-3
V gene: TRBV5-1
CDR3 protein: CASSLTGSPYTIYF

J gene: TRBJ2-3
V gene: TRBV6-2/TRBV6-3
CDR3 protein: CASSRGLAGGPDTQYF

J gene: TRBJ2-7
V gene: TRBV11-2
CDR3 protein: CASSFRGRLLEQYF

J gene: TRBJ1-4
V gene: TRBV3-1
CDR3 protein: CASSQDREEKLFF

J gene: TRBJ2-5
V gene: TRBV29-1
CDR3 protein: CSGNGQETQYF

J gene: TRBJ1-1
V gene: TRBV4-3
CDR3 protein: CASSQGRRQLNTEAFF

J gene: TRBJ2-7
V gene: TRBV16
CDR3 protein: CASSRSTGESSYEQYF

J gene: TRBJ2-1
V gene: TRBV29-1
CDR3 protein: CSVRRLAGGDEQFF

J gene: TRBJ2-5
V gene: TRBV5-6
CDR3 protein: CASSLPTSGGYQETQYF

J gene: TRBJ2-5
V gene: TRBV5-1
CDR3 protein: CASSLGPEHLRETQYF

J gene: TRBJ2-7
V gene: TRBV12-3/TRBV12-4
CDR3 protein: CASSLTGVSYEQYF

J gene: TRBJ2-1
V gene: TRBV27
CDR3 protein: CASGGVANEQFF

J gene: TRBJ2-7
V gene: TRBV13
CDR3 protein: CASSSETDGEQYF

J gene: TRBJ2-1
V gene: TRBV7-2
CDR3 protein: CASSFFSGGAYNEQFF

J gene: TRBJ2-5
V gene: TRBV3-1
CDR3 protein: CASSQLTHGGTQYF

J gene: TRBJ2-1
V gene: TRBV7-7
CDR3 protein: CASSPTGQGYNEQFF

J gene: TRBJ2-1
V gene: TRBV11-1
CDR3 protein: CASSSPYSGGAPDEQFF

J gene: TRBJ2-7
V gene: TRBV5-4
CDR3 protein: CASSSTSGVGEQYF

J gene: TRBJ2-3
V gene: TRBV9
CDR3 protein: CASSVTSSPTDTQYF

J gene: TRBJ2-5
V gene: TRBV3-1
CDR3 protein: CASSQDRAGESQYF

J gene: TRBJ2-3
V gene: TRBV15
CDR3 protein: CATSRDRGRDTQYF

J gene: TRBJ2-1
V gene: TRBV7-2
CDR3 protein: CASSWYSGGGNEQFF

J gene: TRBJ1-1
V gene: TRBV9
CDR3 protein: CASSVRDRVYTEAFF

J gene: TRBJ2-6
V gene: TRBV29-1
CDR3 protein: CSVEDWDGTGGRSGANVLTF

J gene: TRBJ1-5
V gene: TRBV6-2/TRBV6-3
CDR3 protein: CASSYARQGRDIKSNQPQHF

J gene: TRBJ1-2
V gene: TRBV15
CDR3 protein: CATSTLGSSYGYTF

J gene: TRBJ1-1
V gene: TRBV25-1
CDR3 protein: CASSEWGIEAFF

J gene: TRBJ2-5
V gene: TRBV11-2
CDR3 protein: CASSWRALEETQYF

J gene: TRBJ1-4
V gene: TRBV18
CDR3 protein: CASSPRDRVDEKLFF

J gene: TRBJ1-5
V gene: TRBV6-5
CDR3 protein: CASSSQTGESNQPQHF

J gene: TRBJ1-1
V gene: TRBV9
CDR3 protein: CASSPGGGDTEAFF

J gene: TRBJ1-2
V gene: TRBV4-1
CDR3 protein: CASSQVQDINYGYTF

J gene: TRBJ2-3
V gene: TRBV9
CDR3 protein: CASSSGMRFSTDTQYF

J gene: TRBJ2-7
V gene: TRBV20-1
CDR3 protein: CSAGRLGNEQYF

J gene: TRBJ2-1
V gene: TRBV20-1
CDR3 protein: CSARQVYNEQFF

J gene: TRBJ2-7
V gene: TRBV20-1
CDR3 protein: CSAREGPAQYF

J gene: TRBJ1-5
V gene: TRBV5-6
CDR3 protein: CASSRIGQAHQPQHF